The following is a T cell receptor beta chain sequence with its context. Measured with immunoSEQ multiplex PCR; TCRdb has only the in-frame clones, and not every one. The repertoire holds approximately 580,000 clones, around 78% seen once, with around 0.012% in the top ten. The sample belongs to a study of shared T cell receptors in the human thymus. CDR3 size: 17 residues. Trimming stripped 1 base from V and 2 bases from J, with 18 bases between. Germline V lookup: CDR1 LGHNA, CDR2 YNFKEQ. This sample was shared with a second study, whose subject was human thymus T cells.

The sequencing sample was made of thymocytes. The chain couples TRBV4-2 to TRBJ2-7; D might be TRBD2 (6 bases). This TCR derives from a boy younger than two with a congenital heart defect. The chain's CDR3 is CASSQGGRRWGAYEQYF. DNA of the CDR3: TGTGCCAGCAGCCAAGGCGGTCGACGGTGGGGGGCCTACGAGCAGTACTTC.